The 4 T cell receptor beta chains presented below share a single source sample, sequenced in a study of T-cell reconstitution after alpha-beta-depleted transplantation in children. Preparing the TCRbeta library involved the use of unique molecular identifiers. TCRdb reprocessed the PCR reads via MiXCR and lists one record per CDR3 protein. This sample carries 210,000 or so distinct CDR3 sequences, about a tenth of them seen once, and the ten largest clones take 28%. Material: PBMCs, obtained before TCRalphabeta/CD19-depleted stem cell transplant. The source is a child less than two years old with acute myeloid leukemia, due to receive a stem cell transplant.

This clonotype was observed many times. The chain joins TRBV28 to TRBJ2-7; D gene ambiguous. CDR3 length: 12 amino acids. V was clipped by 6 bases and J by 4 bases, with 10 bases between them. CDR1 and CDR2 (germline): MDHEN, SYDVKM. DNA of the CDR3: TGTGCCAGCAGCCCCCCTCTTTACGAGCAGTACTTC. Translating gives CASSPPLYEQYF.

The table lists this clonotype with many counts. The chain has TRBV7-2 and TRBJ1-6, with D unclear. The CDR3 is 12 residues long. The ends were cut back, 3 bases at V and 9 bases at J, with 6 bases in the middle. Germline V gene lookup returns CDR1 SGHTA and CDR2 FQGNSA. CDR3 sequence: CASSFHTSPLHF. The CDR3 DNA reads as TGTGCCAGCAGCTTTCACACTTCACCCCTCCACTTT.

This clonotype was recorded a few times. The chain is built from TRBV2 and TRBJ1-5; no reliable D call. CDR3 length equals 14 residues. Germline CDR1 SNHLY, CDR2 FYNNEI. V was clipped by 2 bases and J by 9 bases, with 14 bases between them. Written as DNA, the CDR3 is TGTGCCAGCAGTGAATCCGCGGACCAGAGGCCCCAGCATTTT. Its translation: CASSESADQRPQHF.

This rearrangement joins TRBV6-1 to TRBJ2-5; 12 nucleotides line up with TRBD2. The J segment lost 4 bases and the V segment lost 6 bases, leaving 6 bases of the junction unmatched. Germline loops: CDR1 MNHNS, CDR2 SASEGT. The CDR3 is 15 amino acids. CDR3 sequence: CASRTLAGGGETQYF. For the CDR3, the DNA is TGTGCCAGCAGAACCCTAGCGGGGGGGGGAGAGACCCAGTACTTC.